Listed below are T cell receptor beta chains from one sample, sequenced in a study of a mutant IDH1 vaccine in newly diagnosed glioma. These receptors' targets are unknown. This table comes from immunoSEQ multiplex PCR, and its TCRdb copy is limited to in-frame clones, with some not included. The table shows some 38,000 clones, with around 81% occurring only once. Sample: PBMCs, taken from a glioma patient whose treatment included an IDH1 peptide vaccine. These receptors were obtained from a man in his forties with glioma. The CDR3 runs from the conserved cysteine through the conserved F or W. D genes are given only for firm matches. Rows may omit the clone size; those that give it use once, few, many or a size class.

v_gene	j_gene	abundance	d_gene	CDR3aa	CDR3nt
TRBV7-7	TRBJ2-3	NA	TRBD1	CASSLGTGVRDTQYF	TGTGCTAGCAGCTTAGGGACAGGGGTAAGAGATACGCAGTATTTT
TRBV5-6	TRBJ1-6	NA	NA	CASSLQSNSPLHF	TGTGCCAGCAGCCTCCAGAGCAATTCACCCCTCCACTTT
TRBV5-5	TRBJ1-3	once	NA	CASSLAGGSGNTIYF	TGTGCCAGCAGCTTGGCCGGCGGCTCTGGAAACACCATATATTTT
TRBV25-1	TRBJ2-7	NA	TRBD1	CASRLFSGTVTYEQYF	TGTGCCAGCAGGCTTTTTTCCGGGACAGTGACCTACGAGCAGTACTTC
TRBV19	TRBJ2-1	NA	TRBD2	CASSTGRTSGRAREQFF	TGTGCCAGTAGTACCGGGAGGACTAGCGGGAGGGCCCGTGAGCAGTTCTTC
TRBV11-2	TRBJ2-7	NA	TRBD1	CASRLDRVRQYF	TGTGCCAGCAGACTCGACAGGGTGAGGCAGTACTTC
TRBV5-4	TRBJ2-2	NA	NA	CASSTGRTTNTGELFF	TGTGCCAGCAGCACAGGACGGACCACGAACACCGGGGAGCTGTTTTTT
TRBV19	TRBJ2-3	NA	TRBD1	CASKQGALTDTQYF	TGTGCCAGTAAACAGGGGGCTCTCACAGATACGCAGTATTTT
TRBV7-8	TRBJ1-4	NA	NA	CASSLVLGSTNEKLFF	TGTGCCAGCAGCTTAGTTTTGGGGTCAACTAATGAAAAACTGTTTTTT
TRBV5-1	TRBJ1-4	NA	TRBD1	CASSLGQGKGEKLFF	TGCGCCAGCAGCTTAGGACAGGGGAAGGGGGAAAAACTGTTTTTT
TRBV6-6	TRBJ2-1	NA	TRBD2	CASIKTSGENEQFF	TGTGCCAGCATAAAGACTAGCGGGGAAAATGAGCAGTTCTTC
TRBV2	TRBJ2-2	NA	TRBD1	CASRGTGRSTGELFF	TGTGCCAGCAGAGGGACAGGGCGTTCCACCGGGGAGCTGTTTTTT
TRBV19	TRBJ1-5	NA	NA	CASSIGGPSGQPQHF	TGTGCCAGTAGTATAGGGGGCCCGTCGGGACAGCCCCAGCATTTT
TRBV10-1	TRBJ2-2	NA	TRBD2	CASSETSDTGELFF	TGCGCCAGCAGTGAGACTAGCGACACCGGGGAGCTGTTTTTT
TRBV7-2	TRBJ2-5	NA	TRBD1	CASSFGTGSTETQYF	TGTGCCAGCAGCTTCGGGACAGGGAGCACAGAGACCCAGTACTTC
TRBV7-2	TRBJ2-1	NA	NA	CASSLRGFSYNEQFF	TGTGCCAGCAGCTTACGGGGGTTCTCCTACAATGAGCAGTTCTTC
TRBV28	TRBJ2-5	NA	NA	CASRLSGQKETQYF	TGTGCCAGCAGGTTGTCCGGACAGAAAGAGACCCAGTACTTC
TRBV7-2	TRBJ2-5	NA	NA	CASSLDGAGWLETQYF	TGTGCCAGCAGCTTAGACGGTGCGGGATGGCTGGAGACCCAGTACTTC
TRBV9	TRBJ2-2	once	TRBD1	CASSSDRGGGELFF	TGTGCCAGCAGCTCCGACAGGGGCGGCGGGGAGCTGTTTTTT
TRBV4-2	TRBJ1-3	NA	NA	CASSQVGAGNTIYF	TGTGCCAGCAGCCAAGTAGGGGCAGGAAACACCATATATTTT
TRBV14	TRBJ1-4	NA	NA	CASSQDTRGNEKLFF	TGTGCCAGCAGCCAAGACACCAGGGGCAATGAAAAACTGTTTTTT
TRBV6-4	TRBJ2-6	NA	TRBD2	CASSGGGAGANVLTF	TGTGCCAGCAGTGGCGGGGGGGCTGGGGCCAACGTCCTGACTTTC
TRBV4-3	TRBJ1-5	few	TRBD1	CASSQDRGQPQHF	TGCGCCAGCAGCCAGGACAGGGGGCAGCCCCAGCATTTT